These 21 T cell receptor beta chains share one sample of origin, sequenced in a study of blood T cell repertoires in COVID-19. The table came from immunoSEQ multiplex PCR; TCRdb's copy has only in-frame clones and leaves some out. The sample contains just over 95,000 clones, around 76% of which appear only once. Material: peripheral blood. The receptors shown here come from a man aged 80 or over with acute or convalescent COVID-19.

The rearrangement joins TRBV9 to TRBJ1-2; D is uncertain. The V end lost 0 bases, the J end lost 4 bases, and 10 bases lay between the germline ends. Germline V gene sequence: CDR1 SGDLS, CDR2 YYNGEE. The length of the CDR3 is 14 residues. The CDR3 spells CASSVGAEFYGYTF. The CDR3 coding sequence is TGTGCCAGCAGCGTAGGGGCAGAATTCTATGGCTACACCTTC.

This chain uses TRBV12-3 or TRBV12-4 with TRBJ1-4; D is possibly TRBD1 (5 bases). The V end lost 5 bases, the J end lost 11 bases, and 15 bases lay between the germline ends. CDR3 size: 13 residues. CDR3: CASSKTRPGKLFF. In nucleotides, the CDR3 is TGTGCCAGCAGTAAAACTCGACCAGGGAAACTGTTTTTT.

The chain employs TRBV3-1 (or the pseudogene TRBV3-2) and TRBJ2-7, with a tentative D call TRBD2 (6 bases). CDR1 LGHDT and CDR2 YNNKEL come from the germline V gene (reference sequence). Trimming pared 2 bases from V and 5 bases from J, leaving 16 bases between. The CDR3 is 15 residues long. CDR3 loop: CASSQKGGNLHEQYF. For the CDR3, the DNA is TGTGCCAGCAGCCAAAAGGGCGGGAACCTTCACGAGCAGTACTTC.

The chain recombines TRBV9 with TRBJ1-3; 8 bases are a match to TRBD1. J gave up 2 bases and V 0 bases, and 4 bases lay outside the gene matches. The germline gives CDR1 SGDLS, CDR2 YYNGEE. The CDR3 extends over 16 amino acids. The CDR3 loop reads CASSVAGQEAGNTIYF. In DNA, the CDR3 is TGTGCCAGCAGCGTAGCGGGACAGGAGGCTGGAAACACCATATATTTT.

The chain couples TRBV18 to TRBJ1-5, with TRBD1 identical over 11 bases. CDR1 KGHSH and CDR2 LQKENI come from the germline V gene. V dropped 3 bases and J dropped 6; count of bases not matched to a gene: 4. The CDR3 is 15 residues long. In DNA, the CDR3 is TGTGCCAGCTCACCGGACAGGGGGCGCGGTCAGCCCCAGCATTTT. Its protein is CASSPDRGRGQPQHF.

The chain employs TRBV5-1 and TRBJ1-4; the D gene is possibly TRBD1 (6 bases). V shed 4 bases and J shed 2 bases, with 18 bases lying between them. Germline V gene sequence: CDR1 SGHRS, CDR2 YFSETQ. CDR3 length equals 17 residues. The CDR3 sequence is CASSPTVQGPTNEKLFF. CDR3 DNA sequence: TGCGCCAGCAGCCCGACCGTACAGGGACCCACTAATGAAAAACTGTTTTTT. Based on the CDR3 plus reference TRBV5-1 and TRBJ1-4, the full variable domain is KAGVTQTPRYLIKTRGQQVTLSCSPISGHRSVSWYQQTPGQGLQFLFEYFSETQRNKGNFPGRFSGRQFSNSRSEMNVSTLELGDSALYLCASSPTVQGPTNEKLFFGSGTQLSVL.

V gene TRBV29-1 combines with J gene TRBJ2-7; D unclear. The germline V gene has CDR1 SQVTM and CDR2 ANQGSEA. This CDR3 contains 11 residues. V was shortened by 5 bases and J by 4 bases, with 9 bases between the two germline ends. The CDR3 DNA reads TGCAGCGTTCAGGTGGGTTACGAGCAGTACTTC. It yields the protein CSVQVGYEQYF.

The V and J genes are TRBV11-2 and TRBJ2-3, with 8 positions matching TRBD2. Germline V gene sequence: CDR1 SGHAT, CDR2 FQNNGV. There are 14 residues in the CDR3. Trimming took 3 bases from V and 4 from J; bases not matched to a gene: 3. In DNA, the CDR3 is TGTGCCAGCAGCTTTGCGGGGGGCCCAGATACGCAGTATTTT. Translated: CASSFAGGPDTQYF.

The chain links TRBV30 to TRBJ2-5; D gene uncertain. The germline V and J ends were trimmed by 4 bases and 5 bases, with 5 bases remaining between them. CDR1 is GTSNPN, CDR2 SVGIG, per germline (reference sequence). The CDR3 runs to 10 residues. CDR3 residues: CAWMRETQYF. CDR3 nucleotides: TGTGCCTGGATGAGGGAGACCCAGTACTTC.

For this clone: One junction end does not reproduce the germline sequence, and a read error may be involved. The CDR3 DNA reads TGTGCCAGCAACTTGGACATCCCAGGCTCTGGCTACACCTTC. It yields the protein CASNLDIPGSGYTF. The chain couples TRBV5-4 to TRBJ1-2; possibly TRBD1 for D (5 bases). The CDR3 spans 14 residues. Per the germline V gene, CDR1 is SGHNT and CDR2 is YYREEE (reference sequence).

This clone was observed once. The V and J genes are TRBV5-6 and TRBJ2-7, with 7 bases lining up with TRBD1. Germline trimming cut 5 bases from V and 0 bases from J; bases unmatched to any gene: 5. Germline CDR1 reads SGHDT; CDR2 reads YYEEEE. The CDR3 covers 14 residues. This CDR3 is CASRTGQSSYEQYF. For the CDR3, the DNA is TGTGCCAGCAGAACGGGACAGAGCTCCTACGAGCAGTACTTC.

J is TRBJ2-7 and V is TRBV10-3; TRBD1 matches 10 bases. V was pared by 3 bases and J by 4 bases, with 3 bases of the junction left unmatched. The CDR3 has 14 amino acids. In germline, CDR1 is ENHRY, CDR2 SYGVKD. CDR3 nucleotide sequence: TGTGCCATCAGTGACCGGACAGGGGGATACGAGCAGTACTTC. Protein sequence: CAISDRTGGYEQYF.

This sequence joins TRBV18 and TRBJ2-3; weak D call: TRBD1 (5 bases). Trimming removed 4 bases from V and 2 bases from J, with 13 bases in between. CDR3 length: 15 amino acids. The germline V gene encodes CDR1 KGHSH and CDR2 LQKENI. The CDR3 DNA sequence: TGTGCCAGCTCACAGGCCTGGACAAACACAGATACGCAGTATTTT. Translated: CASSQAWTNTDTQYF.

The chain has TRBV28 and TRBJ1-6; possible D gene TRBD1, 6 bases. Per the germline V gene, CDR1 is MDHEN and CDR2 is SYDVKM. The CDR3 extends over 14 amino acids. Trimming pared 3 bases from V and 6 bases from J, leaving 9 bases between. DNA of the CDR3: TGTGCCAGCAGTTTGGGGGACATTAATTCACCCCTCCACTTT. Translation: CASSLGDINSPLHF.

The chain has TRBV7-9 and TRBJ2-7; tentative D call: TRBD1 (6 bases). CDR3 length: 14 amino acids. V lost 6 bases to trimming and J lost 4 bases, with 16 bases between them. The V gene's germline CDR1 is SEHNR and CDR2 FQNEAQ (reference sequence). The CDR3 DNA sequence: TGTGCCAGCAGTTTGCACAGGGAGCCTTACGAGCAGTACTTC. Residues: CASSLHREPYEQYF.

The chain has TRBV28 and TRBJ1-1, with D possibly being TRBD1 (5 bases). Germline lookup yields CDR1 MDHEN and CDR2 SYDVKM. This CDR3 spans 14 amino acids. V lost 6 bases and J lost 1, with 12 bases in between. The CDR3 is CASRGGLTNTEAFF. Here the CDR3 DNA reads TGTGCCAGCAGGGGGGGACTTACGAACACTGAAGCTTTCTTT.

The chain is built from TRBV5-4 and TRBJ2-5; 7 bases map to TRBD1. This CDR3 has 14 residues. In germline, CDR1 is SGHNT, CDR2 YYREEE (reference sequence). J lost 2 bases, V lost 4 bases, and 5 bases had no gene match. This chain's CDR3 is CASSPTGRQETQYF. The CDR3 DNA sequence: TGTGCCAGCAGCCCGACAGGGCGGCAAGAGACCCAGTACTTC.

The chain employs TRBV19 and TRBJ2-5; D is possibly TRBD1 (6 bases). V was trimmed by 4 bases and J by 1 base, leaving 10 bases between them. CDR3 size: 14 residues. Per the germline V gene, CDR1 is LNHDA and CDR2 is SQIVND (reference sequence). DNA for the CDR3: TGTGCCAGTAGTACACGACAGGCCCAAGAGACCCAGTACTTC. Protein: CASSTRQAQETQYF. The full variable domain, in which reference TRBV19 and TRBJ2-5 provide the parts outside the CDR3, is DGGITQSPKYLFRKEGQNVTLSCEQNLNHDAMYWYRQDPGQGLRLIYYSQIVNDFQKGDIAEGYSVSREKKESFPLTVTSAQKNPTAFYLCASSTRQAQETQYFGPGTRLLVL.

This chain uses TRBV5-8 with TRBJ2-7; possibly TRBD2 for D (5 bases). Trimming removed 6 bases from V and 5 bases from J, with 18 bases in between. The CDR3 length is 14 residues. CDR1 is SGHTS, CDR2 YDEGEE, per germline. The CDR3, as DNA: TGTGCCAGCATGACCGGGGTCAGGAGGAACGAGCAGTACTTC. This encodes CASMTGVRRNEQYF.

The CDR3 loop is CASRLPARAGNTIYF. The CDR3 DNA is TGTGCCAGCAGACTCCCCGCCAGGGCTGGAAACACCATATATTTT. The rearrangement uses TRBV7-9 and TRBJ1-3; possibly TRBD1 for D (5 bases). CDR1 is SEHNR and CDR2 is FQNEAQ in the germline V gene (reference sequence). Trimming removed 6 bases from V and 2 bases from J, with 14 bases in between. The CDR3 runs 15 residues.

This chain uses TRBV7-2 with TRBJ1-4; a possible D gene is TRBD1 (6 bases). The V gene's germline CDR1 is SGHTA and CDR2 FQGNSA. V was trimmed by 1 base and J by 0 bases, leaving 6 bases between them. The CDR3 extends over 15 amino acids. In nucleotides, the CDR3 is TGTGCCAGCAGCTTAGGGACAGCAACTAATGAAAAACTGTTTTTT. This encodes CASSLGTATNEKLFF.